This is a list of T cell receptor beta chains from one sample in a study of T cells in Graves' hyperthyroidism and ophthalmopathy. MiXCR, applied by TCRdb to the multiplex PCR reads, yields one record per CDR3 protein. The table has 500,000 or so distinct CDR3 sequences, roughly a sixth seen once. Sequencing used blood. These receptors all come from a woman aged 30 to 39 with Graves' ophthalmopathy. The CDR3 runs from the conserved cysteine through the conserved F or W. The D gene is left open where the match is weak. Clone size is shown for a subset of rows, as once, few, many or a class of expanded clone.

V gene	D gene	clone size	J gene	CDR3 protein	CDR3 DNA
TRBV27	-	-	TRBJ2-2	CASNEQGGDTGELFF	TGTGCCAGCAACGAGCAGGGAGGTGACACCGGGGAGCTGTTTTTT
TRBV19	TRBD1	-	TRBJ1-5	CASIGKGAGNQPQHF	TGTGCCAGTATCGGGAAGGGGGCTGGCAATCAGCCCCAGCATTTT
TRBV2	-	many	TRBJ2-1	CASTKAGTYNEQFF	TGTGCCAGCACGAAGGCAGGGACCTACAATGAGCAGTTCTTC
TRBV7-2	-	many	TRBJ2-3	CASSPWTDPTQYF	TGTGCCAGCAGCCCATGGACGGACCCGACGCAGTATTTT
TRBV29-1	-	-	TRBJ2-7	CSVRGLGGYEQYF	TGCAGCGTTCGTGGGCTAGGAGGCTACGAGCAGTACTTC
TRBV3-2	-	-	TRBJ2-7	CASSQEHSGAYEQYF	TGTGCCAGCAGCCAAGAACATAGCGGAGCCTACGAGCAGTACTTC
TRBV2	TRBD1	many	TRBJ2-7	CASSGEGQGSYEQYF	TGTGCCAGCAGTGGGGAGGGACAGGGCTCCTACGAGCAGTACTTC
TRBV30	TRBD1	many	TRBJ1-1	CAWSINRQGEAFF	TGTGCCTGGAGTATTAATAGACAGGGTGAAGCTTTCTTT
TRBV27	-	few	TRBJ2-2	CASKDRGTGELFF	TGTGCCAGCAAGGATAGGGGTACCGGGGAGCTGTTTTTT
TRBV5-4	-	many	TRBJ2-1	CASSLRGRGNNEQFF	TGTGCCAGCAGCTTACGGGGGAGAGGGAACAATGAGCAGTTCTTC
TRBV9	-	-	TRBJ2-6	CASSTTGSGANVLTF	TGTGCCAGCAGCACTACAGGGTCTGGGGCCAACGTCCTGACTTTC
TRBV28	TRBD2	few	TRBJ2-1	CASRREGGSYNEQFF	TGTGCCAGCAGACGGGAGGGGGGCTCCTACAATGAGCAGTTCTTC
TRBV5-1	TRBD2	many	TRBJ2-3	CASRDGLAGVTDTQYF	TGCGCCAGCAGGGATGGACTAGCGGGAGTCACAGATACGCAGTATTTT
TRBV14	-	-	TRBJ1-4	CASSPQVTTNEKLFF	TGTGCCAGCAGCCCCCAGGTGACAACTAATGAAAAACTGTTTTTT
TRBV27	-	-	TRBJ2-2	CASSLSMHTGELFF	TGTGCCAGCAGTTTATCGATGCATACCGGGGAGCTGTTTTTT
TRBV7-2	TRBD2	-	TRBJ2-2	CASQVSGTSTGELFF	TGTGCCAGCCAAGTTTCCGGGACTAGCACCGGGGAGCTGTTTTTT
TRBV6-1	-	few	TRBJ2-1	CASTAAVGGNEQFF	TGTGCCAGCACCGCGGCCGTGGGGGGCAATGAGCAGTTCTTC
TRBV13	TRBD2	many	TRBJ2-1	CASSPITSGHEQFF	TGTGCCAGCAGTCCCATCACTAGCGGGCACGAGCAGTTCTTC
TRBV20-1	-	many	TRBJ2-1	CSAHYTYTYNEQFF	TGCAGTGCCCATTATACCTACACTTACAATGAGCAGTTCTTC
TRBV18	TRBD1	few	TRBJ2-7	CASSGTGQGIPYEQYF	TGTGCCAGCTCAGGGACAGGACAGGGGATACCCTACGAGCAGTACTTC
TRBV7-9	TRBD1	many	TRBJ2-7	CASSLVVDRGHEQYF	TGTGCCAGCAGCTTAGTAGTGGACAGGGGCCACGAGCAGTACTTC
TRBV4-1	-	-	TRBJ2-3	CATKVPGQDTQYF	TGCGCCACCAAAGTGCCCGGACAAGATACGCAGTATTTT
TRBV20-1	TRBD1	many	TRBJ2-3	CSARAGGSRTDTQYF	TGCAGTGCTAGAGCAGGGGGCTCCCGCACAGATACGCAGTATTTT
TRBV4-1	-	-	TRBJ2-3	CASSQDPYSPDTQYF	TGCGCCAGCAGCCAAGATCCCTATTCGCCAGATACGCAGTATTTT
TRBV13	TRBD2	many	TRBJ2-3	CASSPHQLAEPGTDTQYF	TGTGCCAGCAGCCCGCACCAACTAGCGGAGCCTGGCACAGATACGCAGTATTTT
TRBV6-1	TRBD2	few	TRBJ2-3	CASSELTGRAVDTQYF	TGTGCCAGCAGTGAATTAACCGGGAGGGCCGTTGATACGCAGTATTTT
TRBV11-2	-	many	TRBJ1-2	CASSLELGPSYGYTF	TGTGCCAGCAGCTTAGAATTAGGGCCTTCCTATGGCTACACCTTC
TRBV4-3	-	-	TRBJ2-1	CASSLDSPANEQFF	TGCGCCAGCAGCTTGGACAGCCCCGCGAATGAGCAGTTCTTC
TRBV28	-	few	TRBJ1-6	CASSRGVPLHF	TGTGCCAGCAGCCGAGGGGTACCCCTCCACTTT